The 5 T cell receptor beta chains presented below share a single source sample, sequenced in a study of T cells in Graves' hyperthyroidism and ophthalmopathy. Regions amplified from RNA transcripts were the TCR beta CDR3 regions. In the first-round RT-PCR of the TCR CDR3, the HTBI primer set was used. One entry per CDR3 protein results from TCRdb running MiXCR on the multiplex PCR reads. The table includes roughly 500,000 distinct CDR3 sequences, 40% to 50% detected once. Sample: peripheral blood or thyroid tissue (not recorded which). These receptors all come from an adult woman with Graves' disease, either hyperthyroidism or ophthalmopathy (not recorded which).

This clonotype has ten or more counts. The chain couples TRBV7-3 to TRBJ1-2, with no clear D. This CDR3 contains 13 residues. Germline CDR1 reads SGHTA; CDR2 reads FQGTGA. V was shortened by 5 bases and J by 3 bases, with 10 bases between the two germline ends. The CDR3 coding sequence is TGTGCCAGCAGCGCCCACGGAGACTATGGCTACACCTTC. It is translated as CASSAHGDYGYTF.

The chain recombines TRBV10-3 with TRBJ1-1; 10 bases map to TRBD1. The germline CDR1 and CDR2 sequences are ENHRY and SYGVKD. This CDR3 spans 16 amino acids. The V gene end was trimmed by 0 bases and the J gene end by 4 bases; junction bases not matched to a gene: 5. This CDR3 reads CAISESGQGLGTEAFF. In nucleotides, the CDR3 is TGTGCCATCAGTGAGTCGGGACAGGGGTTGGGCACTGAAGCTTTCTTT.

This clonotype has a count of ten or more. The genes are TRBV7-9 and TRBJ2-7, with 9 bases matching TRBD1. The germline CDR1 and CDR2 sequences are SEHNR and FQNEAQ (reference sequence). The CDR3 has 16 amino acids. The trim removed 8 bases at V and 2 bases at J, leaving 13 bases unmatched. CDR3 amino acids: CASAGQGYSGAYEQYF. The CDR3 DNA reads TGTGCCAGCGCGGGACAGGGTTATAGCGGAGCCTACGAGCAGTACTTC.

This clonotype was seen only a few times. The rearrangement links TRBV2 to TRBJ2-7, with D possibly being TRBD1 or TRBD2 (6 bases each). The germline V gene encodes CDR1 SNHLY and CDR2 FYNNEI. CDR3 size: 15 residues. V lost 6 bases, J lost 4 bases, and 19 bases lay in between. CDR3 in amino acids: CASSNLGGQTYEQYF. CDR3 nucleotide sequence: TGTGCCAGCAGCAATCTAGGGGGGCAGACATACGAGCAGTACTTC.

The table lists this clonotype with a few counts. The chain carries TRBV20-1 and TRBJ1-5; TRBD1 might be the D (5 bases). Germline CDR1 is DFQATT and CDR2 is SNEGSKA (reference sequence). V was shortened by 8 bases and J by 4 bases, with 9 bases between the two germline ends. There are 11 residues in the CDR3. The chain's CDR3 is CSLGGNQPQHF. The CDR3, as DNA: TGCAGTCTGGGGGGTAATCAGCCCCAGCATTTT.